The rows below give T cell receptor beta chains drawn from one sample of a study of identical twins. Each CDR3 protein is one row after TCRdb ran MiXCR on the 5' RACE reads. The top ten hold approximately 0.98% of the sample, which has a few hundred thousand distinct CDR3 sequences, approximately 15% seen once. Separately, the same data were catalogued under a study of yellow fever vaccine responses in identical twins.

Sequencing used CD4+ T cells sorted from blood. Receptor source: a woman younger than 30 in good health. The CDR3 runs from the conserved cysteine through the conserved F or W. D genes are given only for firm matches. Clone sizes are given selectively: once, few, many, or a class where the clone is expanded.

NA	TRBV7-2	NA	TRBJ1-1	TGTGCCAGCAGCTTAGATAACAGGGTTTCTACTGAAGCTTTCTTT	CASSLDNRVSTEAFF
NA	TRBV12-3/TRBV12-4	few	TRBJ2-5	TGTGCCAGCAGGACTAGTTCTGAGACCCAGTACTTC	CASRTSSETQYF
TRBD2	TRBV19	NA	TRBJ2-7	TGTGCCAGTGGTCCGGGGGGGACCTACGAGCAGTACTTC	CASGPGGTYEQYF
TRBD2	TRBV20-1	few	TRBJ2-3	TGCAGTGCTAGGCGGGGGTCGCGCACAGATACGCAGTATTTT	CSARRGSRTDTQYF
TRBD1	TRBV10-3	few	TRBJ2-7	TGTGCCATCAGCAGGGACAGGGGTGGGGAGCAGTACTTC	CAISRDRGGEQYF
TRBD1	TRBV24-1	NA	TRBJ2-1	TGTGCCACCAGTGACCCGTCGACAGGGGGCTCCTACAATGAGCAGTTCTTC	CATSDPSTGGSYNEQFF
NA	TRBV5-1	many	TRBJ1-4	TGCGCCAGCAGCTTGGGCGTGACAGCAACTAATGAAAAACTGTTTTTT	CASSLGVTATNEKLFF
NA	TRBV18	few	TRBJ2-5	TGTGCCAGCTCACCATTGCCCGGGACCGATCGCGAGACCCAGTACTTC	CASSPLPGTDRETQYF
TRBD2	TRBV25-1	few	TRBJ2-5	TGTGCCAGCAGTGCCATCTGGCTAGCGGGGGGCGGAGGGCAAGAGACCCAGTACTTC	CASSAIWLAGGGGQETQYF
TRBD1	TRBV5-1	many	TRBJ2-1	TGCGCCAGCAGCTTAACAGGGGGCCAGAATGAGCAGTTCTTC	CASSLTGGQNEQFF
NA	TRBV5-1	NA	TRBJ2-1	TGCGCCAGCAGCTTGGCCTTGTCCGCAACGGGGCAGTTCTTC	CASSLALSATGQFF
TRBD1	TRBV28	NA	TRBJ2-3	TGTGCCAGCAACTTTGGCGGGACAGGGTCAGATACGCAGTATTTT	CASNFGGTGSDTQYF
TRBD2	TRBV4-1	few	TRBJ2-5	TGCGCCAGCAGCCCGACTAGCGGGGGGTACCAAGAGACCCAGTACTTC	CASSPTSGGYQETQYF
TRBD2	TRBV6-2/TRBV6-3	few	TRBJ2-7	TGTCCCTCCAGCGGGAGGACGTACGAGCAGTACTTC	CPSSGRTYEQYF
NA	TRBV18	NA	TRBJ1-1	TGTGCCAGCTCACCAAACAAGAACACTGAAGCTTTCTTT	CASSPNKNTEAFF
TRBD2	TRBV9	NA	TRBJ2-2	TGTGCCAGCAGCGTAACGGCTAGCGGGCAAACCGGGGAGCTGTTTTTT	CASSVTASGQTGELFF
NA	TRBV5-5	few	TRBJ2-5	TGTGCCAGCAGCGTACGTAACGCCGAGACCCAGTACTTC	CASSVRNAETQYF
NA	TRBV29-1	few	TRBJ2-3	TGCAGCGTTAATTCTGTTCGGGGGTGGGGGGGCACAGATACGCAGTATTTT	CSVNSVRGWGGTDTQYF
NA	TRBV10-3	many	TRBJ2-5	TGTGCCATCAGTGAGTCGGCTAGCCCCCAAGAGACCCAGTACTTC	CAISESASPQETQYF
NA	TRBV25-1	few	TRBJ2-7	TGTGCCAGAAACCGACAGAGGCGGTACTACGAGCAGTACTTC	CARNRQRRYYEQYF
NA	TRBV30	many	TRBJ2-2	TGTGCCTGGTCGGCGAACACCGGGGAGCTGTTTTTT	CAWSANTGELFF
TRBD1	TRBV2	many	TRBJ2-1	TGTGCCAGCAGTGAAACGACAGGGGTTGATGAGCAGTTCTTC	CASSETTGVDEQFF
NA	TRBV7-2	few	TRBJ2-7	TGTGCCAGCAGCCGAGCCGGGGGCGACGGGGAGCAGTACTTC	CASSRAGGDGEQYF
TRBD1	TRBV18	NA	TRBJ2-6	TGTGCCAGCTCACAGACAGGGTTAAGCTCTGGGGCCAACGTCCTGACTTTC	CASSQTGLSSGANVLTF
NA	TRBV29-1	NA	TRBJ2-7	TGCAGCGTTGATGGGGGGCGGCAGCTCTCCTACGAGCAGTACTTC	CSVDGGRQLSYEQYF
NA	TRBV20-1	many	TRBJ2-7	TGCAGTGCTAGTGCCCGACTTGATTACGAGCAGTACTTC	CSASARLDYEQYF